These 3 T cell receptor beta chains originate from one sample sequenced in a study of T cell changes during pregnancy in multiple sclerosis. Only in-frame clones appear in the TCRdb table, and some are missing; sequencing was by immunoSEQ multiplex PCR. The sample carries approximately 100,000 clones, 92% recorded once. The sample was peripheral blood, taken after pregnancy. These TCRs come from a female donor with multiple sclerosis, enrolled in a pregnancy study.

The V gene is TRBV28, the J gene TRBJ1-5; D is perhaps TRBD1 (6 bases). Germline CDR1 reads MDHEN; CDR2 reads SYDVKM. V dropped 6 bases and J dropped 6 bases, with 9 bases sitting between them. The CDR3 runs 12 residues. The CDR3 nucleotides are TGTGCCAGCAGCCTACAGGGTCAGCCCCAGCATTTT. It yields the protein CASSLQGQPQHF.

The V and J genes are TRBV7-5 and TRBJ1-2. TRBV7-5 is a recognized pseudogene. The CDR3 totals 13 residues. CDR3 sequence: CVRPTRLFYGYTF. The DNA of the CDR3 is TGTGTCAGACCCACCCGACTGTTCTATGGCTACACCTTC.

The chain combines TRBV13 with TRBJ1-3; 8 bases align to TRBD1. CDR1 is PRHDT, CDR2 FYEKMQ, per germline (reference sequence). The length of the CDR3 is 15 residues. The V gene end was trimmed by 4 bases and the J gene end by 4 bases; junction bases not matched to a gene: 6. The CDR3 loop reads CASSSTGGGGNTIYF. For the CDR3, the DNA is TGTGCCAGCAGCTCCACAGGGGGAGGAGGAAACACCATATATTTT.